This TCR beta chain was sequenced for a study of T-cell reconstitution after alpha-beta-depleted transplantation in children. This clonotype was seen at least ten times. Its antigen remains unknown. Researchers prepared the TCRbeta library using unique molecular identifiers, the study reports. Each CDR3 protein gets one entry after TCRdb re-called the PCR reads with MiXCR. Among approximately 300,000 distinct CDR3 sequences, 9.5% to 13% were seen once, and the ten largest hold just under 7.5%. Study-wide results and caveats: Alpha-beta T cells about two months after transplant reportedly derived from several hundred expanded graft clones.

The source was PBMCs, collected before TCRalphabeta/CD19-depleted stem cell transplant. The clonotype comes from a boy under two years old with acute myeloid leukemia, due to receive a stem cell transplant.

The CDR3 spells CSGKTGGDTEAFF. Written as DNA, the CDR3 is TGCAGCGGTAAGACAGGGGGCGACACTGAAGCTTTCTTT. The V and J genes are TRBV29-1 and TRBJ1-1, with TRBD1 matching over 10 bases. Trimming took 7 bases from V and 3 from J; bases not matched to a gene: 5. This CDR3 region has 13 residues. Germline V lookup: CDR1 SQVTM, CDR2 ANQGSEA.